The T cell receptor beta chain described here comes from a study of response to subunit inactivated influenza vaccine. To note about this clonotype: What it binds is unknown.

General study points: That few new T cells are recruited by each seasonal influenza vaccination was the authors' suggestion.

The CDR3 contains 13 residues. Trimming removed 8 bases from V and 0 bases from J, with 9 bases in between. Germline values: CDR1 SGHVS, CDR2 FQNEAQ. TCRdb re-called the RT-PCR reads with MiXCR, one entry per CDR3 protein. The sample has more than 200,000 distinct CDR3 sequences; less than 15% are singletons. This receptor was taken from a man aged 45 to 65 who received an inactivated influenza vaccine. This specimen was non-naive T cells sorted from PBMCs, taken around two weeks before vaccination. The rearrangement uses TRBV7-8 and TRBJ2-3, with a tentative D call TRBD2 (5 bases). CDR3 bases: TGTGCCAGCCTCCCGGGGAGCACAGATACGCAGTATTTT. Its translation is CASLPGSTDTQYF.